The 22 T cell receptor beta chains listed next were all sequenced from one sample in a study of blood T cell repertoires in COVID-19. Only in-frame clones appear in the TCRdb table, and some are missing; sequencing was by immunoSEQ multiplex PCR. Here the sample spans fewer than 500,000 clones, 88% being singletons. The sample was PBMCs or T cells enriched from blood (not recorded which). Receptors originate from a woman under 40 with acute COVID-19.

A note on this clone: This specimen includes other DNA sequences encoding the same CDR3. The V call is TRBV7-9, the J call TRBJ2-3, with 8 bases aligning to TRBD2. From germline, CDR1 is SEHNR and CDR2 FQNEAQ (reference sequence). V trimming: 5 bases; J trimming: 2 bases; junction bases outside the gene matches: 3. The CDR3 covers 14 residues. The CDR3 protein is CASSLGLATDTQYF. The CDR3 nucleotides read TGTGCCAGCAGCCTCGGACTAGCCACAGATACGCAGTATTTT.

The rearrangement links TRBV5-5 to TRBJ1-1; TRBD1 might be the D (6 bases). Looked up from germline, CDR1 is SGHKS and CDR2 is YYEKEE (reference sequence). Trimming removed 4 bases at V and 4 bases at J, with 17 bases between. CDR3 length: 15 amino acids. The CDR3 here is CASSQIDRLGTEAFF. CDR3 coding DNA: TGTGCCAGCAGCCAAATCGACAGGCTGGGCACTGAAGCTTTCTTT.

The chain couples TRBV4-3 to TRBJ2-3; weak D call: TRBD2 (7 bases). The CDR3 loop spans 17 amino acids. Deletions cut 0 bases from V and 2 bases from J, with 15 bases between. Germline CDR1 and CDR2: LGHNA and YSLEER. CDR3 protein: CASSQESAGASTDTQYF. DNA for the CDR3: TGCGCCAGCAGCCAAGAGAGCGCGGGGGCATCCACAGATACGCAGTATTTT.

This sequence joins TRBV2 and TRBJ1-6; possible D gene TRBD1, 5 bases. V gave up 0 bases and J gave up 9 bases, with 12 bases separating them. Germline V gives CDR1 SNHLY, CDR2 FYNNEI. This CDR3 has 15 amino acids. The CDR3 spells CASSEAAGGVSPLHF. The CDR3 nucleotides are TGTGCCAGCAGTGAAGCAGCGGGGGGGGTTTCACCCCTCCACTTT.

The CDR3 loop is CASSDSNDYGYTF. The DNA for the CDR3 is TGTGCCAGCAGTGACAGTAATGACTATGGCTACACCTTC. This chain connects TRBV25-1 to TRBJ1-2; no reliable D call. V lost 3 bases to trimming and J lost 3 bases, with 8 bases between them. The CDR3 runs to 13 residues. CDR1 is MGHDK and CDR2 is SYGVNS in the germline V gene.

The rearrangement links TRBV11-2 to TRBJ2-7, with TRBD2 matching 16 bases. The CDR3 totals 16 residues. The germline V gene has CDR1 SGHAT and CDR2 FQNNGV. The J segment lost 3 bases and the V segment lost 4 bases, leaving 3 bases of the junction unmatched. CDR3 DNA: TGTGCCAGCAGCTGGGGACTAGCGGGGGGGCACTACGAGCAGTACTTC. This codes for CASSWGLAGGHYEQYF.

The J gene is TRBJ2-3, the V gene TRBV7-3; D call uncertain. V was clipped by 2 bases and J by 7 bases, with 10 bases between them. CDR1 SGHTA and CDR2 FQGTGA come from the germline V gene. The CDR3 extends over 13 amino acids. The CDR3 loop is CASSLGPTYTQYF. The CDR3 DNA is TGTGCCAGCAGCTTAGGGCCCACTTATACGCAGTATTTT.

The chain combines TRBV9 with TRBJ1-1, with TRBD1 matching over 9 bases. This CDR3 contains 16 residues. Germline CDR1 SGDLS, CDR2 YYNGEE. Trimming at V came to 3 bases and at J to 4 bases, leaving 10 bases not matched to a gene. The CDR3 region is CASSGQGDRAGTEAFF. The CDR3 bases are TGTGCCAGCAGCGGACAGGGGGACAGGGCGGGCACTGAAGCTTTCTTT. The full variable domain, completed using reference TRBV9 and TRBJ1-1, is DSGVTQTPKHLITATGQRVTLRCSPRSGDLSVYWYQQSLDQGLQFLIQYYNGEERAKGNILERFSAQQFPDLHSELNLSSLELGDSALYFCASSGQGDRAGTEAFFGQGTRLTVV.

This clone was detected once. This sequence joins TRBV12-3 or TRBV12-4 and TRBJ1-6; 8 nucleotides agree with TRBD1. The V and J ends lost 8 bases and 7 bases, in that order; junction bases with no gene match: 4. The CDR3 length is 13 residues. DNA for the CDR3: TGTGCCAGCGGCGGACAGGGAAATTCACCCCTCCACTTT. It encodes CASGGQGNSPLHF.

This chain joins TRBV3-1 (or the pseudogene TRBV3-2) and TRBJ1-4, with 10 bases that match TRBD1. Losses at the gene ends were 4 bases for V and 5 bases for J; bases not matched to a gene: 10. The CDR3 length is 17 residues. Germline CDR1 reads LGHDT; CDR2 reads YNNKEL (reference sequence). CDR3 DNA: TGTGCCAGCAGCCTAAAACAACCGGGACAGGGGAATGAAAAACTGTTTTTT. Amino acid sequence: CASSLKQPGQGNEKLFF.

This chain links TRBV27 with TRBJ1-6, with D possibly TRBD1 on 5 matching bases. This CDR3 region has 15 residues. In germline, CDR1 is MNHEY, CDR2 SMNVEV (reference sequence). V was cut by 6 bases and J by 3 bases, with 12 bases left in between. CDR3 coding DNA: TGTGCCAGCAGCGCAGGGTTTGACTATAATTCACCCCTCCACTTT. It specifies CASSAGFDYNSPLHF.

This chain connects TRBV7-3 to TRBJ2-1; 11 bases fit TRBD1. The germline V gene has CDR1 SGHTA and CDR2 FQGTGA. J was trimmed by 4 bases and V by 5 bases; bases with no gene match: 4. The CDR3 runs to 15 residues. The CDR3 nucleotides are TGTGCCAGCAGCAAAGGGACAGGGGGATACAATGAGCAGTTCTTC. It translates to CASSKGTGGYNEQFF.

V usage is TRBV5-1 and J usage is TRBJ1-6, with D possibly being TRBD1 (6 bases). Germline-derived CDR1 and CDR2 are SGHRS and YFSETQ. V dropped 3 bases and J dropped 9 bases, with 16 bases sitting between them. The CDR3 has 15 residues. This CDR3 is CASSWAQGWGSPLHF. The CDR3 DNA sequence: TGCGCCAGCAGCTGGGCCCAGGGGTGGGGTTCACCCCTCCACTTT.

The rearrangement uses TRBV28 and TRBJ1-5; D is unresolved. In germline, CDR1 is MDHEN, CDR2 SYDVKM. V lost 1 base and J 5 bases, leaving 18 bases between the germline ends. The CDR3 is made up of 17 amino acids. The CDR3 DNA is TGTGCCAGCAGTTTATTTCGATCGGGTCTTCTGCATCAGCCCCAGCATTTT. It codes for CASSLFRSGLLHQPQHF.

The chain has TRBV6-5 and TRBJ2-7; 10 nucleotides match TRBD1. CDR1 and CDR2 (germline): MNHEY, SVGAGI. There are 14 residues in the CDR3. Unmatched junction bases numbered 0, after V lost 2 bases and J lost 2 bases. The CDR3 nucleotides read TGTGCCAGCAGTTACGGGACAGGGGCCTACGAGCAGTACTTC. It yields the protein CASSYGTGAYEQYF.

The chain joins TRBV24-1 to TRBJ2-2; D possibly corresponds to TRBD2 (6 bases). Trimming left V 4 bases short and J 2 bases short, with 13 bases between. The CDR3 runs to 16 residues. Germline lookup yields CDR1 KGHDR and CDR2 SFDVKD. The CDR3 region has the DNA TGTGCCACCAGTGACGCCCGAGCGGGTAACACCGGGGAGCTGTTTTTT. Residues: CATSDARAGNTGELFF.

The chain links TRBV3-1 (or the pseudogene TRBV3-2) to TRBJ1-2, with a tentative D call TRBD1 (5 bases). Germline CDR1 reads LGHDT; CDR2 reads YNNKEL (reference sequence). Trimming left V 1 base short and J 5 bases short, with 8 bases between. This CDR3 spans 13 amino acids. The CDR3 nucleotides read TGTGCCAGCAGCCAAGGGCAGGGATATGGCTACACCTTC. Its translation: CASSQGQGYGYTF.

This clone was detected only a few times. The rearrangement joins TRBV12-3 or TRBV12-4 to TRBJ2-1; D unclear. The CDR3 is made up of 13 amino acids. V was clipped by 5 bases and J by 2 bases, with 7 bases between them. The CDR3 sequence is CASSPQAYNEQFF. CDR3 nucleotide sequence: TGTGCCAGCAGTCCCCAGGCCTACAATGAGCAGTTCTTC.

The chain couples TRBV6-1 to TRBJ1-3; D might be TRBD1 (5 bases). Germline CDR1 and CDR2: MNHNS and SASEGT. V was pared by 4 bases and J by 0 bases, with 13 bases between. This CDR3 contains 16 residues. The chain's CDR3 is CASSATRQSSGNTIYF. For the CDR3, the DNA is TGTGCCAGCAGTGCTACCCGACAGAGCTCTGGAAACACCATATATTTT.

The rearrangement joins TRBV5-1 to TRBJ2-3, with TRBD2 identical over 9 bases. J gave up 6 bases and V 4 bases, and 9 bases lay outside the gene matches. CDR1 and CDR2 from the germline V gene are SGHRS and YFSETQ. The CDR3 consists of 15 residues. For the CDR3, the DNA is TGCGCCAGCAGCGGGTTTAGCGGGGGTGGCGATACGCAGTATTTT. Residues: CASSGFSGGGDTQYF.

The genes are TRBV21-1 and TRBJ2-3; the D call TRBD1 from the table was never checked on the DNA. TRBV21-1 represents a pseudogene. The CDR3 consists of 13 residues. DNA for the CDR3: TGTGCCAGCAATAAGGGGGGCACAGATACGCAGTATTTT. This sequence encodes CASNKGGTDTQYF.

The rearrangement joins TRBV30 to TRBJ1-5; tentative D call: TRBD1 (5 bases). The CDR3 has 13 residues. V was cut by 2 bases and J by 4 bases, with 9 bases left in between. Germline values: CDR1 GTSNPN, CDR2 SVGIG (reference sequence). CDR3 bases: TGTGCCTGGAGTCAACAGGAGAATCAGCCCCAGCATTTT. Its translation is CAWSQQENQPQHF.